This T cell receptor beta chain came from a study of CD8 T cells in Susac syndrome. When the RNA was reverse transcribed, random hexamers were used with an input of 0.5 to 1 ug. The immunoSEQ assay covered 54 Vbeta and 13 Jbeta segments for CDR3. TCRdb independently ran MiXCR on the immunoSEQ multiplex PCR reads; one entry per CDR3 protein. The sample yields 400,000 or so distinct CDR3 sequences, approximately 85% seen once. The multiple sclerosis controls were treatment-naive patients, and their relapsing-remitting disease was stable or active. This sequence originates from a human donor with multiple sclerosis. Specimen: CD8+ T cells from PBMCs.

In DNA, the CDR3 is TGCGCCAGCAGCCACGCGTCCCTGAGCGGGGCAGGGGGCACTGAAGCTTTCTTT. Its translation: CASSHASLSGAGGTEAFF. The chain is built from TRBV4-1 and TRBJ1-1, with 7 nucleotides matching TRBD1. CDR1 and CDR2 from the germline V gene are MGHRA and YSYEKL. The CDR3 length is 18 residues. J lost 4 bases, V lost 3 bases, and 17 bases had no gene match.